This paragraph covers one T cell receptor beta chain sequence. This sample is part of a study of T cell responses to AZD1222 COVID-19 vaccine. The CDR3 has 17 amino acids. V lost 0 bases and J lost 0; bases outside the gene matches: 7. Germline loops: CDR1 SGHDN, CDR2 FVKESK. Some clones are missing from TCRdb's copy, which holds only in-frame ones; the method was immunoSEQ multiplex PCR. The repertoire holds some 56,000 clones, with 70% to 90% as singletons. The TCR sequence derives from an adult in good health. The chain is built from TRBV14 and TRBJ1-1, with 7 bases matching TRBD1. The sample in question was peripheral blood, obtained on day 0 of AZD1222 vaccination. CDR3 nucleotide sequence: TGTGCCAGCAGCCAAGACCTATTCAGGGGGATGAACACTGAAGCTTTCTTT. Protein: CASSQDLFRGMNTEAFF.